A single T cell receptor (beta chain) is shown here with its context. What it binds is unknown. Sequencing was performed with immunoSEQ multiplex PCR; in TCRdb, only in-frame clones are kept and a portion is missing. The table shows about 38,000 clones, with 70% to 80% occurring only once. This entry is derived from a study of a mutant IDH1 vaccine in newly diagnosed glioma. The time point denotes: week 5, during vaccination. Doses consisted of 300 ug of mutant IDH1 20-mer peptide each, paired with topical imiquimod. Germline V gene lookup returns CDR1 MNHNS and CDR2 SASEGT. The CDR3 loop spans 16 amino acids. Trimming took 4 bases from V and 4 from J, leaving 19 bases between them.

The V call is TRBV6-1, the J call TRBJ1-1, with TRBD1 as a possible D gene (5 bases). The source material was PBMCs, sampled from a glioma patient whose treatment included an IDH1 peptide vaccine. This receptor was identified in a man aged 35-49 years with glioma. The chain's CDR3 is CASSVDSTYLSTEAFF. CDR3 sequence (DNA): TGTGCCAGCAGTGTAGACAGCACTTATCTATCCACTGAAGCTTTCTTT.